The entry that follows covers one TCR beta chain sequence. Its antigen is still unknown. These data come from a study of vaccination and CD4 T cells after COVID-19. An Oncomine TCR Beta short-read assay was used to sequence the DNA from cultured CD4+ T cells. A single record per CDR3 protein comes from TCRdb applying MiXCR to the PCR reads. The data contain 13,000 or so distinct CDR3 sequences, roughly 73% of them singletons. The V end lost 6 bases, the J end lost 7 bases, and 10 bases lay between the germline ends. This CDR3 is built from 10 residues. CDR1 DFQATT and CDR2 SNEGSKA come from the germline V gene (reference sequence). Treatment meaning: roughly 10-day PBMC culture with coronavirus spike peptide pools or control peptides (ViraFEST assay). General study points: Relatively few convalescent patients and no early post-infection timepoints were analyzed.

This TCR was sampled from a human donor who had recovered from COVID-19. V is TRBV20-1 and J is TRBJ2-7; D gene ambiguous. Sequences were obtained from CD4+ T cells from blood, cultured in vitro. In nucleotides, the CDR3 is TGCAGTGCCAAAACCAGGGAGCAGTACTTC. As protein: CSAKTREQYF.